A single TCR beta chain is shown here with its context. What antigen it recognizes has not been identified. Base qualities were left out, and no much larger clone turns up one base away. The germline V end is reduced by 5 bases and the J end by 9 bases; junction bases left unmatched: 4. Reading the germline V gene gives CDR1 MDHEN and CDR2 SYDVKM. From its cysteine to its phenylalanine, the CDR3 spans 14 amino acids. This entry keeps only the CDR3 DNA: 42 bases, framed from base 1. TCRbeta CDR3 regions were amplified from genomic DNA by means of the immunoSEQ Assay, a bias-controlled multiplex PCR. Under the source paper's analysis protocol: The number of nucleated cells in each sample was estimated by amplification of reference gene primers within the assay. To quantify the absolute abundance of each unique TCRbeta CDR3 rearrangement, sequence reads were collapsed and filtered. For each sample, productive Simpson clonality was calculated by taking the square root of Simpson's diversity index across productive rearrangements. What TCRdb holds here is the immuneACCESS table cut down to in-frame rearrangements. Part of the clones is not present; checked against another copy, under half of the missing clones reflect an unresolved V gene, and the others are unexplained. The V and J calls and the clone size are those of that table, but D and trimming were determined from the DNA. This sample lists 80,000 to 100,000 clones; roughly 96% were detected once. The leading ten clones occupy more than 4% of the sample.

The data are from a study of blood T cell repertoires in COVID-19 (dated by TCRdb to 2018 to 2021). Notes on the research overall: The collaborator samples originated in the United States, Italy and Spain and spanned the acute and convalescent phases of COVID-19. Where available, HLA class I and class II types were taken from metadata supplied by the sample provider and were not determined by assay-based typing. Deeply sampled blood TCRbeta repertoires from subjects exposed to, actively infected with, or recovered from COVID-19 were included in the dataset. The sample metadata nearly always contained a de-identified subject ID, COVID-19 status, age in years and sex. The repertoires were released in a freely available public database meant as a resource for research on the immune response to SARS-CoV-2. The material from the prospective study consisted of cDNA or gDNA derived from T cells, B-cell-depleted T cells, or PBMCs. The samples were drawn from two sources: the first 160 participants of the ongoing ImmuneRACE study, and 1,254 subjects contributed by 6 global collaborators. The study at large found these results: How much clinical and demographic metadata was included differed by source and by participant, and the metadata was provided uncurated.

The collaborating institutions used their own protocols to collect whole blood in K2EDTA tubes. For TCRbeta analysis, collaborators shipped samples in one of three forms: frozen whole blood, isolated PBMCs, or DNA extracted from either of those sample types. Rearrangement joined TRBV28 to TRBJ2-1; the central 13 bases match TRBD2. Sequenced input: peripheral blood. This TCR was sampled from a human donor with active COVID-19. The donor label of this sample is uncertain. In nucleotide form, the sequence is TGTGCCAGCAGTCCGGGACTAGCGGGACCTGAGCAGTTCTTC. It encodes CASSPGLAGPEQFF.